These T cell receptor beta chains were read from a single sample in a study of T-cell memory formation after mild COVID-19. TCRdb redid the calling of the 5' RACE reads with MiXCR, one entry per CDR3 protein. Of roughly 550,000 distinct CDR3 sequences detected, roughly 20% appear once; the ten largest clones hold roughly an eighth. What was sequenced was PBMCs or a T cell subset sorted from them (not recorded which). The receptors shown here come from an adult woman who had mild COVID-19 (a few samples of this study predate the infection). Cell type and time point are not known. Each CDR3 is given with its conserved first and last residue. The D gene is left open where the match is weak. For some rows the clone size is stated as once, few or many, or as a class when expanded; others skip it.

V: TRBV29-1
J: TRBJ2-7
D: TRBD1
size: few
length: 16
CDR3: CSVEGGRGRPIYEQYF
DNA: TGCAGCGTTGAAGGGGGCAGGGGGCGGCCTATCTACGAGCAGTACTTC

V: TRBV20-1
J: TRBJ2-2
D: -
size: -
length: 14
CDR3: CSAHKPGSTGELFF
DNA: TGCAGTGCCCACAAGCCGGGTTCCACCGGGGAGCTGTTTTTT

V: TRBV11-3
J: TRBJ1-1
D: -
size: -
length: 14
CDR3: CASSLDQGRAEAFF
DNA: TGTGCCAGCAGCTTAGATCAGGGGCGGGCTGAAGCTTTCTTT

V: TRBV12-3/TRBV12-4
J: TRBJ2-1
D: TRBD2
size: few
length: 14
CDR3: CASRRLARWDEQFF
DNA: TGTGCCAGCAGGAGACTAGCGAGGTGGGATGAGCAGTTCTTC

V: TRBV5-4
J: TRBJ2-2
D: -
size: -
length: 15
CDR3: CASSQDGGNTGELFF
DNA: TGTGCCAGCAGCCAGGACGGCGGGAACACCGGGGAGCTGTTTTTT

V: TRBV5-1
J: TRBJ2-3
D: -
size: few
length: 17
CDR3: CASSLGALPAGTDTQYF
DNA: TGCGCCAGCAGCTTGGGGGCCCTCCCCGCGGGCACAGATACGCAGTATTTT

V: TRBV25-1
J: TRBJ2-7
D: -
size: -
length: 16
CDR3: CASSEYGGGSSYEQYF
DNA: TGTGCCAGCAGTGAATATGGTGGCGGTAGCTCCTACGAGCAGTACTTC

V: TRBV7-3
J: TRBJ2-3
D: TRBD2
size: -
length: 20
CDR3: CASSRTKNGTSGREDDTQYF
DNA: TGTGCCAGCAGCCGAACCAAAAACGGGACTAGCGGGAGGGAAGATGATACGCAGTATTTT

V: TRBV7-9
J: TRBJ2-3
D: -
size: once
length: 14
CDR3: CASSQATFTDTQYF
DNA: TGTGCCAGCAGCCAGGCCACCTTCACAGATACGCAGTATTTT

V: TRBV12-3/TRBV12-4
J: TRBJ1-5
D: TRBD1
size: -
length: 16
CDR3: CASSSLGTGGVQPQHF
DNA: TGTGCCAGCAGTTCCCTCGGGACAGGGGGCGTTCAGCCCCAGCATTTT

V: TRBV12-3/TRBV12-4
J: TRBJ1-2
D: -
size: few
length: 14
CDR3: CASSFDPGPYGYTF
DNA: TGTGCCAGCAGTTTTGACCCAGGGCCATATGGCTACACCTTC

V: TRBV4-2
J: TRBJ2-3
D: -
size: -
length: 16
CDR3: CASSPRRGAHTDTQYF
DNA: TGTGCCAGCAGCCCTCGCCGAGGGGCCCACACAGATACGCAGTATTTT

V: TRBV24-1
J: TRBJ2-7
D: -
size: many
length: 16
CDR3: CATSDPGQGNSYEQYF
DNA: TGTGCCACCAGTGACCCCGGGCAGGGGAACTCCTACGAGCAGTACTTC

V: TRBV7-9
J: TRBJ1-4
D: -
size: few
length: 15
CDR3: CASSVSGRLFEKLFF
DNA: TGTGCCAGCAGCGTCTCCGGGAGGTTGTTTGAAAAACTGTTTTTT

V: TRBV30
J: TRBJ2-6
D: -
size: -
length: 18
CDR3: CAWSASITPWSGANVLTF
DNA: TGTGCCTGGAGTGCCAGTATAACCCCGTGGTCTGGGGCCAACGTCCTGACTTTC

V: TRBV18
J: TRBJ2-6
D: -
size: -
length: 22
CDR3: CASSASVWSTGTLSAGANVLTF
DNA: TGTGCCAGCTCAGCCTCAGTTTGGTCTACCGGGACATTAAGTGCTGGGGCCAACGTCCTGACTTTC

V: TRBV3-1
J: TRBJ2-7
D: -
size: -
length: 15
CDR3: CASSQVPGPGWEQYF
DNA: TGTGCCAGCAGCCAAGTCCCGGGACCGGGGTGGGAGCAGTACTTC